Listed here are 5 T cell receptor beta chains from one sample, sequenced in a study of T cell repertoires in cytomegalovirus infection. TCRdb re-called the reads through MiXCR, storing one row per CDR3 protein. The sample shows a few hundred thousand distinct CDR3 sequences, over 15% of them seen only once. Material: CD8+ T cells from PBMCs. The receptor set was obtained from a human donor in good health (CMV status not recorded). Some clones in this sample may be carry-over from other donors' samples.

This clonotype showed up just a few times. The chain joins TRBV4-1 to TRBJ1-2; D uncertain. V was pared by 1 base and J by 7 bases, with 13 bases between. The germline gives CDR1 MGHRA, CDR2 YSYEKL. The CDR3 covers 14 residues. CDR3 DNA: TGCGCCAGCAGCCAAGTTGAAGGGATTTTTGGCTACACCTTC. Residues: CASSQVEGIFGYTF.

This clonotype was recorded a few times. J is TRBJ2-7 and V is TRBV19, with a tentative D call TRBD1 (6 bases). From germline, CDR1 is LNHDA and CDR2 SQIVND (reference sequence). The CDR3 covers 15 residues. The V end was cut by 6 bases, the J end by 1 base, with 16 bases between. The CDR3 DNA is TGTGCCAGTAGCCTCGCACAGGGACCTTCCTACGAGCAGTACTTC. Protein sequence: CASSLAQGPSYEQYF.

This clonotype was observed a handful of times. The V and J genes are TRBV6-1 and TRBJ2-1; TRBD2 matches at 7 bases. The length of the CDR3 is 14 residues. The germline V gene encodes CDR1 MNHNS and CDR2 SASEGT. The ends lost 8 bases at V and 9 bases at J; junction bases unmatched: 13. The CDR3 is CASGEGLDIGEQFF. CDR3 sequence (DNA): TGTGCCAGCGGGGAGGGGCTTGATATCGGTGAGCAGTTCTTC.

The rearrangement joins TRBV29-1 to TRBJ2-7; D perhaps matches TRBD2 (7 bases). V lost 7 bases and J lost 5, with 15 bases in between. Germline V gene sequence: CDR1 SQVTM, CDR2 ANQGSEA. The CDR3 is 12 amino acids. The CDR3 protein is CSAEGGWNEQYF. DNA for the CDR3: TGCAGCGCAGAGGGGGGGTGGAACGAGCAGTACTTC.

The chain carries TRBV4-3 and TRBJ2-7, with 9 bases matching TRBD1. Germline V lookup: CDR1 LGHNA, CDR2 YSLEER. V gave up 0 bases and J gave up 0 bases; unmatched junction bases: 0. The CDR3 contains 15 residues. CDR3 in amino acids: CASSQEDRGSYEQYF. CDR3 nucleotides: TGCGCCAGCAGCCAAGAGGACAGGGGCTCCTACGAGCAGTACTTC.